The 32 T cell receptor beta chains listed next were all sequenced from one sample in a study of cytomegalovirus exposure and HLA in healthy donors. Use of 60 Vbeta and 13 Jbeta primers characterized the PCR. The repertoire was sequenced with immunoSEQ multiplex PCR; TCRdb's copy has only in-frame clones and lacks some. The sample table includes approximately 150,000 clones. Sequencing was carried out using PBMCs. These TCRs come from a woman aged 40 to 49 in good health and CMV-seronegative.

The V and J genes are TRBV19 and TRBJ1-1; tentatively, D is TRBD1 (6 bases). The ends were cut back, 11 bases at V and 5 bases at J, with 18 bases in the middle. Germline lookup yields CDR1 LNHDA and CDR2 SQIVND (reference sequence). CDR3 length equals 13 residues. CDR3 DNA sequence: TGTGCCGGTAAACCACAGGGACGGACTGAAGCTTTCTTT. Protein: CAGKPQGRTEAFF.

For this clone: The junction shows a germline mismatch at one end, possibly a read error. J is TRBJ2-1 and V is TRBV7-7; 9 bases are shared with TRBD2. Per the germline V gene, CDR1 is SSHAT and CDR2 is FNYEAQ (reference sequence). This CDR3 is 16 amino acids long. The CDR3 here is CASSFGAGGSYNEQFF. In DNA, the CDR3 is TGTGCTAGCAGCTTTGGAGCGGGGGGCAGCTACAATGAGCAGTTCTTC.

CDR3 DNA: TGTGCCAGCAGTCCCCGGGGGGGAAATTCACCCCTCCACTTT. Encoded protein: CASSPRGGNSPLHF. The chain links TRBV27 to TRBJ1-6, with D maybe TRBD1 (5 bases). The CDR3 consists of 14 residues. Germline CDR1 and CDR2: MNHEY and SMNVEV (reference sequence). With 5 bases removed from V and 7 bases from J, the gap between germline ends came to 12 bases.

The CDR3 loop reads CAISELGQGAYEQYF. The CDR3 coding sequence is TGTGCCATCAGTGAGCTGGGACAGGGGGCCTACGAGCAGTACTTC. V usage is TRBV10-3 and J usage is TRBJ2-7; TRBD1 agrees at 11 bases. V lost 2 bases and J lost 2; bases outside the gene matches: 2. Looked up from germline, CDR1 is ENHRY and CDR2 is SYGVKD. The CDR3 has 15 residues.

The J gene is TRBJ2-6, the V gene TRBV2; 10 bases fit TRBD1. CDR1 SNHLY and CDR2 FYNNEI come from the germline V gene. This CDR3 contains 22 residues. Trimming at V came to 3 bases and at J to 0 bases, leaving 17 bases not matched to a gene. The CDR3 region is CASSELIPGQGYSYSGANVLTF. For the CDR3, the DNA is TGTGCCAGCAGTGAGTTAATCCCGGGACAGGGGTACTCCTACTCTGGGGCCAACGTCCTGACTTTC. The full variable domain, in which reference TRBV2 and TRBJ2-6 provide the parts outside the CDR3, is EPEVTQTPSHQVTQMGQEVILRCVPISNHLYFYWYRQILGQKVEFLVSFYNNEISEKSEIFDDQFSVERPDGSNFTLKIRSTKLEDSAMYFCASSELIPGQGYSYSGANVLTFGAGSRLTVL.

The rearrangement joins TRBV14 to TRBJ2-5; D is unclear. V lost 0 bases, J lost 5 bases, and 7 bases lay in between. CDR3 length: 13 amino acids. Germline V gene data show CDR1 as SGHDN and CDR2 as FVKESK. The CDR3 DNA is TGTGCCAGCAGCCAAGAAACTATGGAGACCCAGTACTTC. This gives the protein CASSQETMETQYF.

The chain uses TRBV5-5 and TRBJ1-2; weak D call: TRBD1 (5 bases). The CDR3 extends over 15 amino acids. Germline CDR1 SGHKS, CDR2 YYEKEE (reference sequence). The V and J ends lost 5 bases and 3 bases respectively, with 17 bases between them. The CDR3 region has the DNA TGTGCCAGCAGTTCGACTCGGGGGGACCACTATGGCTACACCTTC. Translation gives CASSSTRGDHYGYTF.

V is TRBV7-2 and J is TRBJ1-5; D is unresolved. V was clipped by 1 base and J by 7 bases, with 5 bases between them. The CDR3 contains 12 residues. Germline V gene sequence: CDR1 SGHTA, CDR2 FQGNSA. The CDR3 is CASSLGGQPQHF. DNA of the CDR3: TGTGCCAGCAGCTTAGGCGGACAGCCCCAGCATTTT.

The V and J genes are TRBV4-2 and TRBJ1-6; possible D gene TRBD1, 5 bases. The CDR3 is made up of 14 amino acids. The V gene's germline CDR1 is LGHNA and CDR2 YNFKEQ. V was shortened by 1 base and J by 7 bases, with 8 bases between the two germline ends. For the CDR3, the DNA is TGTGCCAGCAGCCAAGGGACATTCAATTCACCCCTCCACTTT. Its translation: CASSQGTFNSPLHF.

The chain links TRBV19 to TRBJ2-7; 9 bases are a match to TRBD1. Unmatched junction bases numbered 7, after V lost 4 bases and J lost 0 bases. Germline V CDR1 and CDR2: LNHDA, SQIVND (reference sequence). The CDR3 length is 16 residues. CDR3 nucleotide sequence: TGTGCCAGTAGTAAAATTTGGGACAGGGACTCCTACGAGCAGTACGTC. Amino acids: CASSKIWDRDSYEQYV.

The chain has TRBV7-2 and TRBJ2-3; no clear D. Per germline, CDR1 SGHTA and CDR2 FQGNSA. V lost 5 bases and J 7 bases, leaving 13 bases between the germline ends. The CDR3 runs to 13 residues. CDR3 in DNA: TGTGCCAGCAGCCTCTCGCGTTTGTATACGCAGTATTTT. The encoded protein is CASSLSRLYTQYF.

The chain links TRBV11-2 to TRBJ1-1; tentative D call: TRBD1 (5 bases). The V end was cut by 2 bases, the J end by 0 bases, with 13 bases between. This CDR3 has 16 amino acids. Germline CDR1 SGHAT, CDR2 FQNNGV. CDR3 protein: CASSLTGGLVNTEAFF. Here the CDR3 DNA reads TGTGCCAGCAGCTTAACGGGGGGGTTGGTGAACACTGAAGCTTTCTTT.

The chain is built from TRBV19 and TRBJ2-5; a possible D gene is TRBD1 (7 bases). The CDR3 loop spans 15 amino acids. Germline CDR1 is LNHDA and CDR2 is SQIVND (reference sequence). Trimming removed 5 bases at V and 3 bases at J, with 16 bases between. CDR3 sequence (DNA): TGTGCCAGTAGTTTATCCCAGGGGGAGGAAGAGACCCAGTACTTC. Its protein is CASSLSQGEEETQYF.

The chain links TRBV4-2 to TRBJ1-6; D is unclear. V was trimmed by 0 bases and J by 10 bases, leaving 10 bases between them. Germline CDR1 LGHNA, CDR2 YNFKEQ. The CDR3 loop spans 14 amino acids. The DNA of the CDR3 is TGTGCCAGCAGCCAAGACGGAGAAAGCTCACCCCTCCACTTT. This codes for CASSQDGESSPLHF.

The CDR3 nucleotides are TGTGCCAGCAGTTACCAGGTGGATTCACCCCTCCACTTT. It encodes CASSYQVDSPLHF. The rearrangement joins TRBV6-6 to TRBJ1-6, with D hard to call. The V gene's germline CDR1 is MNHNY and CDR2 SVGAGI (reference sequence). The CDR3 has 13 amino acids. V lost 2 bases and J 8 bases, leaving 7 bases between the germline ends.

Comments on this clone: The junction shows a germline mismatch at one end, possibly a read error. The chain combines TRBV6-1 with TRBJ2-1; D remains ambiguous. The V gene's germline CDR1 is MNHNS and CDR2 SASEGT. This CDR3 has 15 amino acids. CDR3 nucleotides: TGTGCCAGCAGTGAAAACGCGGCCAGACTCCCCGCCCTGGTCTTC. It codes for CASSENAARLPALVF.

V gene TRBV7-2 combines with J gene TRBJ2-1; 8 bases map to TRBD1. The CDR3 is made up of 16 amino acids. Germline-derived CDR1 and CDR2 are SGHTA and FQGNSA. V was pared by 5 bases and J by 0 bases, with 6 bases of the junction left unmatched. The CDR3 DNA sequence: TGTGCCAGCAGCCTCCCAGGGGGCCGCTCCTACAATGAGCAGTTCTTC. It is translated as CASSLPGGRSYNEQFF.

The chain uses TRBV28 and TRBJ1-2, with no clear D. Trimming stripped 5 bases from V and 8 bases from J, with 21 bases between. Germline loops: CDR1 MDHEN, CDR2 SYDVKM. This CDR3 is built from 15 residues. The CDR3 loop reads CASSPSELALGGYTF. CDR3 DNA: TGTGCCAGCAGTCCCTCGGAGCTCGCCCTCGGGGGCTACACCTTC.

On this clone: An end of the junction does not agree with germline; a read error may underlie this. CDR3 coding DNA: TGTGCCACCAGAGCAGGGTCTGGAGCCAACGTCCTGACTTTC. Protein product: CATRAGSGANVLTF. The J gene is TRBJ2-6, the V gene TRBV15; weak D call: TRBD1 (5 bases). The germline V gene has CDR1 LNHNV and CDR2 YYDKDF (reference sequence). CDR3 length: 14 amino acids.

Here the CDR3 DNA reads TGTGCCAGCAGCGTGCGGGACAGCCAAGAGACCCAGTACTTC. It translates to CASSVRDSQETQYF. The chain uses TRBV7-2 and TRBJ2-5; D might be TRBD1 (7 bases). Trimming shortened V by 5 bases and J by 1 base, and 11 bases separated the two germline ends. In germline, CDR1 is SGHTA, CDR2 FQGNSA. CDR3 length equals 14 residues.

The chain joins TRBV9 to TRBJ2-5, with a tentative D call TRBD1 (5 bases). V dropped 0 bases and J dropped 6 bases, with 21 bases sitting between them. Per the germline V gene, CDR1 is SGDLS and CDR2 is YYNGEE. The CDR3 length is 17 residues. In DNA form, the CDR3 reads TGTGCCAGCAGCGTAGACGCAGGGAATAGAAGGAAAAAGACCCAGTACTTC. This codes for CASSVDAGNRRKKTQYF.

Of note for this clone: Without the conserved terminal phenylalanine or tryptophan, this CDR3 likely stems from a read error. J is TRBJ1-2 and V is TRBV6-5; TRBD1 agrees at 9 bases. The CDR3 runs 13 residues. The germline V gene has CDR1 MNHEY and CDR2 SVGAGI. V dropped 6 bases and J dropped 6; count of bases not matched to a gene: 5. This chain's CDR3 is CASRRRDRDGYTS. The DNA for the CDR3 is TGTGCCAGCAGGCGCCGGGACAGGGATGGCTACACCTCC.

This chain uses TRBV6-5 with TRBJ1-5; D possibly corresponds to TRBD1 (6 bases). This CDR3 region has 16 residues. Germline assignment: CDR1 MNHEY and CDR2 SVGAGI. The ends were cut back, 4 bases at V and 3 bases at J, with 16 bases in the middle. The CDR3, as DNA: TGTGCCAGCAGTTTAGAGGGGGTCCCATACAATCAGCCCCAGCATTTT. This sequence encodes CASSLEGVPYNQPQHF.

The chain links TRBV7-9 to TRBJ1-2; the match to TRBD1 covers 7 bases. Germline loops: CDR1 SEHNR, CDR2 FQNEAQ (reference sequence). This CDR3 has 15 residues. The junction had 9 bases not matched to a gene; V was cut back by 4 bases and J by 4 bases. Here the CDR3 reads CASSSYGTETYGYTF. The DNA of the CDR3 is TGTGCCAGCAGCTCCTATGGGACAGAGACCTATGGCTACACCTTC. Full variable domain (remainder filled in from reference TRBV7-9 and TRBJ1-2): DTGVSQNPRHKITKRGQNVTFRCDPISEHNRLYWYRQTLGQGPEFLTYFQNEAQLEKSRLLSDRFSAERPKGSFSTLEIQRTEQGDSAMYLCASSSYGTETYGYTFGSGTRLTVV.

CDR3 amino acids: CASSADRVNEKLFF. The CDR3 DNA reads TGTGCCAGCAGTGCGGACAGAGTTAATGAAAAACTGTTTTTT. This rearrangement joins TRBV6-1 to TRBJ1-4; possibly TRBD1 for D (6 bases). V was pared by 4 bases and J by 4 bases, with 10 bases between. Per germline, CDR1 MNHNS and CDR2 SASEGT. This CDR3 spans 14 amino acids.

The genes are TRBV5-4 and TRBJ1-1, with 8 bases that match TRBD1. The trim removed 3 bases at V and 5 bases at J, leaving 3 bases unmatched. Germline loops: CDR1 SGHNT, CDR2 YYREEE (reference sequence). This CDR3 contains 13 residues. For the CDR3, the DNA is TGTGCCAGCAGCTGGGGGACAGGAACTGAAGCTTTCTTT. This translates into CASSWGTGTEAFF.

This chain connects TRBV7-9 to TRBJ1-5; weak D call: TRBD1 (6 bases). The V gene lost 4 bases and the J gene lost 4 bases, with 14 bases spanning the gap. The CDR3 is made up of 15 amino acids. Germline V gene sequence: CDR1 SEHNR, CDR2 FQNEAQ (reference sequence). CDR3 DNA: TGTGCCAGCAGCTCGCGTGACAGGACTAATCAGCCCCAGCATTTT. This translates into CASSSRDRTNQPQHF. The full variable domain, its missing parts supplied by reference TRBV7-9 and TRBJ1-5, is DTGVSQNPRHKITKRGQNVTFRCDPISEHNRLYWYRQTLGQGPEFLTYFQNEAQLEKSRLLSDRFSAERPKGSFSTLEIQRTEQGDSAMYLCASSSRDRTNQPQHFGDGTRLSIL.

This sequence joins TRBV4-3 and TRBJ2-2; possible D gene TRBD2, 7 bases. The ends were cut back, 3 bases at V and 4 bases at J, with 21 bases in the middle. The CDR3 extends over 18 amino acids. The germline V gene has CDR1 LGHNA and CDR2 YSLEER. The DNA of the CDR3 is TGCGCCAGCAGCCAGGATCCTAGGGGGGGGGTTTTCACCGGGGAGCTGTTTTTT. This encodes CASSQDPRGGVFTGELFF.

This chain joins TRBV2 and TRBJ2-3; D perhaps matches TRBD1 (5 bases). The germline V gene has CDR1 SNHLY and CDR2 FYNNEI. The CDR3 loop spans 14 amino acids. V lost 5 bases to trimming and J lost 4 bases, with 13 bases between them. The CDR3 here is CASSINRWPDTQYF. The CDR3 DNA sequence: TGTGCCAGCAGTATCAACAGGTGGCCAGATACGCAGTATTTT.

This chain links TRBV6-5 with TRBJ2-2, with a tentative D call TRBD2 (5 bases). The CDR3 spans 14 residues. The germline gives CDR1 MNHEY, CDR2 SVGAGI. Trimming pared 5 bases from V and 3 bases from J, leaving 10 bases between. CDR3 region: CASSRLQHTGELFF. The CDR3 DNA sequence: TGTGCCAGCAGTCGACTACAGCACACCGGGGAGCTGTTTTTT.

The chain carries TRBV2 and TRBJ2-1, with D tentatively TRBD2 (6 bases). The V gene lost 3 bases and the J gene lost 0 bases, with 12 bases spanning the gap. The germline CDR1 and CDR2 sequences are SNHLY and FYNNEI. The CDR3 is 16 residues long. The CDR3 loop is CASSDLGSLSYNEQFF. The CDR3 DNA follows: TGTGCCAGCAGTGATCTCGGGAGTCTCTCCTACAATGAGCAGTTCTTC.

The J gene is TRBJ1-4, the V gene TRBV18; 7 nucleotides align to TRBD1. J gave up 4 bases and V 3 bases, and 8 bases lay outside the gene matches. The germline V gene has CDR1 KGHSH and CDR2 LQKENI. The CDR3 spans 16 residues. The CDR3 here is CASSPLTGTVNEKLFF. The CDR3 nucleotides read TGTGCCAGCTCACCCCTCACCGGGACAGTTAATGAAAAACTGTTTTTT. The entire variable domain, with the rest obtained from reference TRBV18 and TRBJ1-4, is as follows: NAGVMQNPRHLVRRRGQEARLRCSPMKGHSHVYWYRQLPEEGLKFMVYLQKENIIDESGMPKERFSAEFPKEGPSILRIQQVVRGDSAAYFCASSPLTGTVNEKLFFGSGTQLSVL.